This T cell receptor beta chain was sequenced in a study of control samples from healthy donors and cancer patients. The data were produced by immunoSEQ multiplex PCR, yet TCRdb's version contains in-frame clones alone and is incomplete. The sample gives fewer than 60,000 clones, 95% of which show up once; nearly 2.5% is in the top ten. Germline lookup yields CDR1 SNHLY and CDR2 FYNNEI. V lost 3 bases and J lost 1, with 6 bases in between. The CDR3 extends over 13 amino acids. The chain uses TRBV2 and TRBJ1-1, with D unclear. The clonotype was recovered from a man younger than 45 in good health. Source material: blood. As DNA, the CDR3 is TGTGCCAGCAGTGAGGAGGGGAACACTGAAGCTTTCTTT. Amino acids: CASSEEGNTEAFF.